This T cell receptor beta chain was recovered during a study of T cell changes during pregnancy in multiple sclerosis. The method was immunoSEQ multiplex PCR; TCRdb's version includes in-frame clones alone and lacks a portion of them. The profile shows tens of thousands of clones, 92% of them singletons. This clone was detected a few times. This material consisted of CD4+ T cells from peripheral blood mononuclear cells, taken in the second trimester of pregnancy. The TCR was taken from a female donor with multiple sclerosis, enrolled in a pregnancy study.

The CDR3 loop reads CASSNHNSYEQYF. The CDR3 region has the DNA TGTGCCAGCAGCAATCACAACTCCTACGAGCAGTACTTC. The chain couples TRBV21-1 to TRBJ2-7; TRBD1 reflects the table's D call only, with no check against the DNA. TRBV21-1 is a pseudogene locus. The CDR3 consists of 13 residues.